Each of the 21 T cell receptor beta chains below was sequenced from the same sample in a study of shared clonotypes between healthy human individuals (dated by TCRdb to the early 2020s). The receptor library was made with the immunoSEQ multiplex PCR assay. TCRdb retrieved this table from immuneACCESS and kept in-frame rearrangements only. Not all clones are present; in checked studies, unresolved V genes account for under half, and no reason is known for the remainder. In all, the sample holds fewer than 2.5 million clones, and over 85% of those were seen once. In total, the top ten clones hold about 0.38% of the sample. Input material: naive CD4+ T cells from PBMCs. The sample's cell subset or site label, in plain terms: CD45RA+ positively selected. These TCRs come from a man aged 18 to 29 in good health. Some clones in this sample may be carry-over from other donors' samples.

This clone was detected only once. J is TRBJ2-7 and V is TRBV5-5; 7 nucleotides match TRBD1. Germline CDR1 is SGHKS and CDR2 is YYEKEE (reference sequence). The CDR3 spans 16 residues. Trimming cost V 5 bases and J 5 bases; bases outside gene matches: 16. CDR3 sequence reads: CASSLAGGRAGNEQYF. For the CDR3, the DNA is TGTGCCAGCAGTTTAGCAGGGGGACGCGCAGGGAACGAGCAGTACTTC.

The chain has TRBV15 and TRBJ2-1; tentative D call: TRBD2 (6 bases). V lost 3 bases and J lost 7, with 16 bases in between. Germline V gene data show CDR1 as LNHNV and CDR2 as YYDKDF (reference sequence). This CDR3 is built from 15 residues. The CDR3 loop is CATSRKNPGLNEQFF. The CDR3 DNA is TGTGCCACCAGCAGGAAAAACCCGGGACTGAATGAGCAGTTCTTC.

The chain combines TRBV6-1 with TRBJ1-5; 8 bases agree with TRBD1. CDR1 and CDR2 (germline): MNHNS, SASEGT. The CDR3 sequence is 13 residues long. The CDR3 sequence: CAIPTGVRQPQHF. CDR3 nucleotides: TGTGCTATACCGACAGGGGTCCGTCAGCCCCAGCATTTT.

The chain links TRBV5-4 to TRBJ1-2, with 7 bases aligning to TRBD1. This CDR3 has 14 residues. Germline CDR1 is SGHNT and CDR2 is YYREEE (reference sequence). J lost 4 bases, V lost 4 bases, and 7 bases had no gene match. DNA of the CDR3: TGTGCCAGCAGCCTACCAGGGGGTAGCTATGGCTACACCTTC. Its translation is CASSLPGGSYGYTF.

DNA of the CDR3: TGCGCCAGCAGCTTGGACGGAGGGGCCGGGGAGCTGTTTTTT. Translation: CASSLDGGAGELFF. The V gene is TRBV5-1, the J gene TRBJ2-2, with D perhaps matching TRBD2 (6 bases). Germline V gene sequence: CDR1 SGHRS, CDR2 YFSETQ. Trimming removed 0 bases at V and 6 bases at J, with 9 bases between. CDR3 size: 14 residues. The whole variable domain, filled in from reference TRBV5-1 and TRBJ2-2, reads KAGVTQTPRYLIKTRGQQVTLSCSPISGHRSVSWYQQTPGQGLQFLFEYFSETQRNKGNFPGRFSGRQFSNSRSEMNVSTLELGDSALYLCASSLDGGAGELFFGEGSRLTVL.

This clone was seen just once. The sample holds other DNA sequences that translate to the same CDR3. This chain joins TRBV7-3 and TRBJ2-3; D gene ambiguous. Germline CDR1 reads SGHTA; CDR2 reads FQGTGA. The CDR3 is 13 residues long. The germline V and J ends were trimmed by 2 bases and 5 bases, with 8 bases remaining between them. The CDR3 region has the DNA TGTGCCAGCAGCTTAGGCTTGGGAGATACGCAGTATTTT. Its protein product is CASSLGLGDTQYF.

V is TRBV9 and J is TRBJ2-7; D might be TRBD2 (5 bases). The CDR3 extends over 14 amino acids. The V gene lost 1 base and the J gene lost 6 bases, with 14 bases spanning the gap. Germline values: CDR1 SGDLS, CDR2 YYNGEE. The CDR3 DNA is TGTGCCAGCAGCGTAAGGGAGTCCCCTCTCGAGCAGTACTTC. Translating gives CASSVRESPLEQYF.

The rearrangement joins TRBV5-4 to TRBJ2-5; TRBD2 matches 13 bases. From germline, CDR1 is SGHNT and CDR2 YYREEE (reference sequence). Trimming at V came to 3 bases and at J to 2 bases, leaving 4 bases not matched to a gene. This CDR3 comprises 16 residues. CDR3 coding DNA: TGTGCCAGCAGCTATGGACTAGCGGGAGCGCAAGAGACCCAGTACTTC. This gives the protein CASSYGLAGAQETQYF.

The V and J genes are TRBV5-6 and TRBJ1-5, with TRBD1 matching over 9 bases. The CDR3 runs 15 residues. Trimming removed 1 base from V and 6 bases from J; junction bases left unmatched: 5. Looked up from germline, CDR1 is SGHDT and CDR2 is YYEEEE. The CDR3 here is CASSLRDRDVQPQHF. CDR3 in DNA: TGTGCCAGCAGCTTGAGGGACAGGGATGTTCAGCCCCAGCATTTT. The whole variable domain, remainder taken from reference TRBV5-6 and TRBJ1-5, is DAGVTQSPTHLIKTRGQQVTLRCSPKSGHDTVSWYQQALGQGPQFIFQYYEEEERQRGNFPDRFSGHQFPNYSSELNVNALLLGDSALYLCASSLRDRDVQPQHFGDGTRLSIL.

The gene calls are TRBV5-6 and TRBJ1-1; 8 positions match TRBD1. The trim removed 4 bases at V and 5 bases at J, leaving 7 bases unmatched. The germline CDR1 and CDR2 sequences are SGHDT and YYEEEE. The CDR3 is made up of 14 amino acids. The CDR3 bases are TGTGCCAGCAGCGGCGACAGGGGAGGTACTGAAGCTTTCTTT. This gives the protein CASSGDRGGTEAFF.

The chain links TRBV6-5 to TRBJ1-1, with D unresolved. The germline gives CDR1 MNHEY, CDR2 SVGAGI. CDR3 length: 15 residues. Trimming pared 6 bases from V and 6 bases from J, leaving 20 bases between. CDR3: CASSQFPRPFAEAFF. The CDR3 DNA sequence: TGTGCCAGCAGCCAATTCCCCCGTCCTTTCGCTGAAGCTTTCTTT.

The chain links TRBV19 to TRBJ2-7, with a weak D call TRBD1 (6 bases). The CDR3 runs 15 residues. Trimming took off 1 base at V and 3 bases at J, with 13 bases between the two ends. The germline V gene has CDR1 LNHDA and CDR2 SQIVND (reference sequence). The CDR3 loop is CASSIGVTGNYEQYF. In nucleotides, the CDR3 is TGTGCCAGTAGTATAGGAGTTACAGGGAACTACGAGCAGTACTTC.

The chain joins TRBV5-5 to TRBJ1-4, with D tentatively TRBD1 (5 bases). The CDR3 length is 13 residues. The V gene lost 6 bases and the J gene lost 3 bases, with 9 bases spanning the gap. The germline gives CDR1 SGHKS, CDR2 YYEKEE (reference sequence). This CDR3 reads CASNPGANEKLFF. Here the CDR3 DNA reads TGTGCCAGCAACCCGGGGGCTAATGAAAAACTGTTTTTT.

V usage is TRBV27 and J usage is TRBJ2-3, with D tentatively TRBD2 (6 bases). The ends were cut back, 4 bases at V and 0 bases at J, with 20 bases in the middle. The CDR3 contains 18 residues. Germline V gives CDR1 MNHEY, CDR2 SMNVEV (reference sequence). CDR3 protein: CASSWNRPSGPSTDTQYF. CDR3 nucleotides: TGTGCCAGCAGTTGGAATCGCCCCAGCGGGCCCAGCACAGATACGCAGTATTTT.

The gene calls are TRBV28 and TRBJ1-3; D is unclear. V dropped 6 bases and J dropped 13 bases, with 16 bases sitting between them. Germline CDR1 and CDR2: MDHEN and SYDVKM. The CDR3 spans 12 residues. The CDR3 sequence is CASSLTLPPIYF. The CDR3 DNA reads TGTGCCAGCAGCCTGACCCTTCCACCGATATATTTT.

Details on this clone: Other DNA sequences in this specimen translate into the identical CDR3. The chain carries TRBV4-2 and TRBJ2-7, with TRBD1 as a possible D gene (6 bases). The V end was cut by 0 bases, the J end by 2 bases, with 11 bases between. There are 15 residues in the CDR3. The germline V gene has CDR1 LGHNA and CDR2 YNFKEQ. CDR3 protein: CASSQDLAGAYEQYF. CDR3 nucleotides: TGTGCCAGCAGCCAAGATCTCGCAGGGGCCTACGAGCAGTACTTC.

V and J are TRBV5-4 and TRBJ1-2; TRBD1 matches 9 bases. The V gene end was trimmed by 4 bases and the J gene end by 8 bases; junction bases not matched to a gene: 6. The length of the CDR3 is 13 residues. The germline V gene has CDR1 SGHNT and CDR2 YYREEE (reference sequence). CDR3 in amino acids: CASSRQGEYGYTF. The CDR3 DNA sequence: TGTGCCAGCAGCCGACAGGGGGAGTACGGCTACACCTTC.

The J gene is TRBJ1-2, the V gene TRBV7-8; D is unresolved. The V end lost 1 base, the J end lost 7 bases, and 13 bases lay between the germline ends. The CDR3 consists of 14 residues. Germline loops: CDR1 SGHVS, CDR2 FQNEAQ. The CDR3 region is CASSLEGQVAGYTF. The CDR3 DNA sequence: TGTGCCAGCAGCTTAGAGGGTCAGGTGGCTGGCTACACCTTC. The full variable domain, completed using reference TRBV7-8 and TRBJ1-2, is GAGVSQSPRYKVAKRGQDVALRCDPISGHVSLFWYQQALGQGPEFLTYFQNEAQLDKSGLPSDRFFAERPEGSVSTLKIQRTQQEDSAVYLCASSLEGQVAGYTFGSGTRLTVV.

The rearrangement links TRBV6-6 to TRBJ2-7, with 7 bases aligning to TRBD1. CDR1 is MNHNY, CDR2 SVGAGI, per germline (reference sequence). After removal of 6 bases from V and 7 bases from J, the junction contained 9 bases not matched to a gene. CDR3 length: 13 residues. The DNA of the CDR3 is TGTGCCAGCAGCCCGGGACAGTATCATGAGCAGTACTTC. It codes for CASSPGQYHEQYF.

The V and J genes are TRBV7-3 and TRBJ2-2; D remains unclear. CDR1 is SGHTA, CDR2 FQGTGA, per germline. Trimming stripped 2 bases from V and 4 bases from J, with 17 bases between. The CDR3 has 17 residues. The chain's CDR3 is CASSLFAQPSSTGELFF. As DNA, the CDR3 is TGTGCCAGCAGCTTATTCGCCCAGCCCTCGAGCACCGGGGAGCTGTTTTTT.

This clone came up once. The chain has TRBV10-1 and TRBJ2-2, with a weak D call TRBD1 (6 bases). Trimming removed 4 bases at V and 1 base at J, with 7 bases between. The V gene's germline CDR1 is WNHNN and CDR2 SYGVQD (reference sequence). This CDR3 spans 14 amino acids. The CDR3 sequence is CASSVGQNTGELFF. DNA for the CDR3: TGCGCCAGCAGTGTGGGACAGAACACCGGGGAGCTGTTTTTT.